This T cell receptor (beta chain) was recorded in a study of shared clonotypes between healthy human individuals. Study as a whole: Per-donor plates numbered three CD4 naive, three CD4 memory, two CD8 naive and one CD8 memory.

Overall study results and limits: Shared clonotypes across all four donors exceeded non-shared ones in generation probability.

Assay execution proceeded at the deep level. TCRdb's table, derived via immunoSEQ multiplex PCR, lists solely in-frame clones and lacks some. The sample has about 1.5 million clones, roughly 98% seen once. V lost 6 bases, J lost 0 bases, and 8 bases lay in between. The CDR3 runs 14 residues. Germline V gives CDR1 MRHNA, CDR2 SNTAGT. Details on this clone: Antigen: not known.

This clonotype originated in a man aged 30-40 years in good health. The sequencing sample was made of naive CD4+ T cells sorted from blood. Subset denoted: CD45RA+ positively selected. The chain recombines TRBV6-4 with TRBJ1-4; maybe TRBD1 (5 bases). CDR3 DNA: TGTGCCAGCAGAACAGGTTCAACTAATGAAAAACTGTTTTTT. Protein: CASRTGSTNEKLFF.